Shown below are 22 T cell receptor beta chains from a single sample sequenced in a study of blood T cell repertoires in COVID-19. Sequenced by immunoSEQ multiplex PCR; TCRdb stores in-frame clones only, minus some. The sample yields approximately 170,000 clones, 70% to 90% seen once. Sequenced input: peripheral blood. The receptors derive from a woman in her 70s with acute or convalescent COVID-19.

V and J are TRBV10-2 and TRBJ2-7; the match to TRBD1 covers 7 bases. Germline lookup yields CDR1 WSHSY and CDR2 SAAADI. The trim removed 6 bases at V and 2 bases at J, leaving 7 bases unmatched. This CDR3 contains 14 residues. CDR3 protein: CASRRQGSPYEQYF. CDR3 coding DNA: TGCGCCAGCAGAAGACAGGGAAGCCCCTACGAGCAGTACTTC.

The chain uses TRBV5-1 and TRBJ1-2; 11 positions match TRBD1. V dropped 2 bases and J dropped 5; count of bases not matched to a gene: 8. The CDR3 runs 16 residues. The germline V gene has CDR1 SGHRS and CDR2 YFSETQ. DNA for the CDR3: TGCGCCAGCAGCTTAGGACAGGGGGCGTCTGATTATGGCTACACCTTC. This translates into CASSLGQGASDYGYTF. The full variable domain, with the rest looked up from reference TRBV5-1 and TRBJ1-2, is KAGVTQTPRYLIKTRGQQVTLSCSPISGHRSVSWYQQTPGQGLQFLFEYFSETQRNKGNFPGRFSGRQFSNSRSEMNVSTLELGDSALYLCASSLGQGASDYGYTFGSGTRLTVV.

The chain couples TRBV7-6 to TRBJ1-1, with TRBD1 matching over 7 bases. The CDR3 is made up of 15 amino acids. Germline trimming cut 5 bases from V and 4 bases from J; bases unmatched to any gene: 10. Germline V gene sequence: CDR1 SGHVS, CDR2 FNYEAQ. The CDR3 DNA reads TGTGCCAGCAGCATCACAGGGGACCCGGGCACTGAAGCTTTCTTT. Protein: CASSITGDPGTEAFF.

The CDR3 region is CASSPVRTLTYEQYF. The CDR3 DNA follows: TGCGCCAGCAGCCCGGTGCGGACATTAACCTACGAGCAGTACTTC. The chain uses TRBV4-1 and TRBJ2-7, with D tentatively TRBD1 (5 bases). The V and J ends lost 4 bases and 2 bases respectively, with 15 bases between them. The CDR3 extends over 15 amino acids. The germline V gene encodes CDR1 MGHRA and CDR2 YSYEKL.

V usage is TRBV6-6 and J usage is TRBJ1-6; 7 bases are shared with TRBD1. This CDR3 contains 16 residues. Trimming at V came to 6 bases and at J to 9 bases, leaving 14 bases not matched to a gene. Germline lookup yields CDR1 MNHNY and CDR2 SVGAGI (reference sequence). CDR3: CASSRDPQGIGSPLHF. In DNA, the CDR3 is TGTGCCAGCAGCCGAGACCCACAGGGGATCGGTTCACCCCTCCACTTT.

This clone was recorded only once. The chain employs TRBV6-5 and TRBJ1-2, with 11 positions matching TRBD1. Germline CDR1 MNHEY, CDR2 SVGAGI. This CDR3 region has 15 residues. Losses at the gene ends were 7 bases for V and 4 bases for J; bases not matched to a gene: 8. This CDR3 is CASISLGQGGYGYTF. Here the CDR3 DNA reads TGTGCCAGCATCTCATTGGGACAGGGGGGCTATGGCTACACCTTC.

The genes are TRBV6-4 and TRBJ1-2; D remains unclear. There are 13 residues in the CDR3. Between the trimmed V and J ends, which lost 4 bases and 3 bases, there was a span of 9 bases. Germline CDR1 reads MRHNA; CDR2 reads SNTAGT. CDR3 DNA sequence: TGTGCCAGCAGTGGACCGGGAGACTATGGCTACACCTTC. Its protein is CASSGPGDYGYTF.

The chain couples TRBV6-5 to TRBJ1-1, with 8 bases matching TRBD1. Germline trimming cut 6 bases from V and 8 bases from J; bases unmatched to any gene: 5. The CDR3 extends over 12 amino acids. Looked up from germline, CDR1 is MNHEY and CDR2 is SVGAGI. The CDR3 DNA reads TGTGCCAGCAGCTATTACAGGGGGGAAGCTTTCTTT. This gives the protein CASSYYRGEAFF.

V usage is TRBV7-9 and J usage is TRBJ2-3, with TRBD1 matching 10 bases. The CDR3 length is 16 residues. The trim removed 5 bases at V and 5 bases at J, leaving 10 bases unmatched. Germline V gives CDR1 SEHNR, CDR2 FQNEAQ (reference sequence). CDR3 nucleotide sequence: TGTGCCAGCAGCCGCCCTCCGGGACAGGGGCAAGATACGCAGTATTTT. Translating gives CASSRPPGQGQDTQYF.

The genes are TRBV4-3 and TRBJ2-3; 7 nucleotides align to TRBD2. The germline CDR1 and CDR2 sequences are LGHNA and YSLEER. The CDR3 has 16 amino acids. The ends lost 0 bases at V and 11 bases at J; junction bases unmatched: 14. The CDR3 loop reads CASSQDNSGSFGWQYF. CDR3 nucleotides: TGCGCCAGCAGCCAAGATAATAGCGGGTCCTTTGGGTGGCAGTATTTT.

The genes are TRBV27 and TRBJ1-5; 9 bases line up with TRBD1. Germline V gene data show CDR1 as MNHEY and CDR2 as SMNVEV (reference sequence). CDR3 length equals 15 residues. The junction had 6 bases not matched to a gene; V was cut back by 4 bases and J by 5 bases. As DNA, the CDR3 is TGTGCCAGCAGTTACAACACAGGGGGCGATCAGCCCCAGCATTTT. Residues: CASSYNTGGDQPQHF.

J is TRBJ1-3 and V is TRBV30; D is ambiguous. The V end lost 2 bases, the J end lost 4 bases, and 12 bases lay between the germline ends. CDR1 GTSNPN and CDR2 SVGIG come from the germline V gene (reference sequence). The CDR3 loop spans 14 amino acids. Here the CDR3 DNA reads TGTGCCTGGAGTAATGGGCAGACGGGAAACACCATATATTTT. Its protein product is CAWSNGQTGNTIYF. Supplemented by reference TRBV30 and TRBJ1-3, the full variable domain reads SQTIHQWPATLVQPVGSPLSLECTVEGTSNPNLYWYRQAAGRGLQLLFYSVGIGQISSEVPQNLSASRPQDRQFILSSKKLLLSDSGFYLCAWSNGQTGNTIYFGEGSWLTVV.

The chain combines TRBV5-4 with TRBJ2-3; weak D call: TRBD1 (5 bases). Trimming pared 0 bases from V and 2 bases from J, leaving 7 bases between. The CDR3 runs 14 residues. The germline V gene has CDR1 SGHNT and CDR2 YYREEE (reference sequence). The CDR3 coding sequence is TGTGCCAGCAGCTTGGACAGGATCACAGATACGCAGTATTTT. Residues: CASSLDRITDTQYF.

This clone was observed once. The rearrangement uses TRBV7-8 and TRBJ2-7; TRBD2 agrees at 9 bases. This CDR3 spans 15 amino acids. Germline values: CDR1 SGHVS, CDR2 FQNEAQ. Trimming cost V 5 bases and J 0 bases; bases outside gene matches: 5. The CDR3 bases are TGTGCCAGCAGCCATGGACTAGCGAACTCCTACGAGCAGTACTTC. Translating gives CASSHGLANSYEQYF.

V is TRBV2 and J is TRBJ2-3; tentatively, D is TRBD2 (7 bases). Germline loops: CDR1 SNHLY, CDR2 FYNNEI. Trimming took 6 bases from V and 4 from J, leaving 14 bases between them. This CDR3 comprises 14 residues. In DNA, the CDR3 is TGTGCCAGCAGGACAGGAACTAGCGCAGATACGCAGTATTTT. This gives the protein CASRTGTSADTQYF.

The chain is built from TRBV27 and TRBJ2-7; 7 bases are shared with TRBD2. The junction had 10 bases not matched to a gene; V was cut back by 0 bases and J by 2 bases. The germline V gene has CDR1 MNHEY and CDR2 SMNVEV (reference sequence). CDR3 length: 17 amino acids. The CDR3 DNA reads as TGTGCCAGCAGTTTATCCGGGACTACCCTAGGGGCCTACGAGCAGTACTTC. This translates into CASSLSGTTLGAYEQYF.

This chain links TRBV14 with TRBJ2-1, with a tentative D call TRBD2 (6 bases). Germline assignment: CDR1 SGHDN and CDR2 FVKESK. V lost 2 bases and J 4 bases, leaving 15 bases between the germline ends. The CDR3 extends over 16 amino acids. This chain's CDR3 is CASSQLTRGLYNEQFF. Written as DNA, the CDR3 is TGTGCCAGCAGCCAACTAACGCGGGGCTTATACAATGAGCAGTTCTTC.

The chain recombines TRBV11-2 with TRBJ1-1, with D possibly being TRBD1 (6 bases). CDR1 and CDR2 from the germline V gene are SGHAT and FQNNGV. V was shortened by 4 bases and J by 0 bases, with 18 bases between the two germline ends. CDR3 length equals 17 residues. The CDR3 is CASSSGTPRRMNTEAFF. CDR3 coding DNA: TGTGCCAGCAGCTCCGGGACACCCAGGAGGATGAACACTGAAGCTTTCTTT.

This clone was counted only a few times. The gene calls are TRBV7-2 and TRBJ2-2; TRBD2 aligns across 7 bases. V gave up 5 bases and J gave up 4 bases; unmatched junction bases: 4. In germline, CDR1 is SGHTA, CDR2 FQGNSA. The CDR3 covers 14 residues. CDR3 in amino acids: CASSRDYGTGELFF. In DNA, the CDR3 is TGTGCCAGCAGCCGGGACTACGGCACCGGGGAGCTGTTTTTT.

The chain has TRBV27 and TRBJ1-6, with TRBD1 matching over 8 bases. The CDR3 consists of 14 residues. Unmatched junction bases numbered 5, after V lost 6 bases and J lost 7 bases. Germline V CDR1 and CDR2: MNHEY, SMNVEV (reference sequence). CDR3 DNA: TGTGCCAGCAGCCAGGGGGCCGGCAATTCACCCCTCCACTTT. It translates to CASSQGAGNSPLHF.

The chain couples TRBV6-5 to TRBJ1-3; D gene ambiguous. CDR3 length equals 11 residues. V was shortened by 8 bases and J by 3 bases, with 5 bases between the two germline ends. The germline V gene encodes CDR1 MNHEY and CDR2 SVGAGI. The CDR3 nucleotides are TGTGCCAGCGAGCTTGGAAACACCATATATTTT. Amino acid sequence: CASELGNTIYF.

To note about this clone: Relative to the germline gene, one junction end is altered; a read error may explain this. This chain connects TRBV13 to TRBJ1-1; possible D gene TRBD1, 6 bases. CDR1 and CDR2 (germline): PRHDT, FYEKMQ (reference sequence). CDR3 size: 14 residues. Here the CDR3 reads CASSLTTGHGPVKF. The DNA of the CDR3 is TGTGCCAGCAGCTTAACCACGGGACACGGCCCTGTTAAATTT.